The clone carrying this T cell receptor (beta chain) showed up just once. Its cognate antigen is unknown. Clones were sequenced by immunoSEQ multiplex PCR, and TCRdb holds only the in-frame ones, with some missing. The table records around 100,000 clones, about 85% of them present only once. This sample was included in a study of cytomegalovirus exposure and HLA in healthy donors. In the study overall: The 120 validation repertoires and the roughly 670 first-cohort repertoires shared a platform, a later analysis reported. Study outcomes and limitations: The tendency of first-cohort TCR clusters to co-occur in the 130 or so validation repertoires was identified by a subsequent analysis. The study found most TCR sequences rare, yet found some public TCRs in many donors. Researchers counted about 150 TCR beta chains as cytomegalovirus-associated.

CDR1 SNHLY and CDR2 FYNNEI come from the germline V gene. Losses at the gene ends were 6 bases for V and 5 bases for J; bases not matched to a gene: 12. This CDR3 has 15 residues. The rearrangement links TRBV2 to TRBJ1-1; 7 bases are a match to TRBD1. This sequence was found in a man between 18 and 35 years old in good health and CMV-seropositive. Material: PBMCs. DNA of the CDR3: TGTGCCAGCAGGGCTATGACAGGGCCCGTGACTGAAGCTTTCTTT. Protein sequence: CASRAMTGPVTEAFF.